The 23 T cell receptor beta chains below come from one sample, sequenced in a study of read filtering for tumor transcriptome and immune sequencing. Molecular barcoded adaptors covering alpha/delta and beta/gamma chains were used on roughly 400 ng RNA. In TCRdb, the reads were re-called with MiXCR into one record per CDR3 protein. The sample yields approximately 57,000 distinct CDR3 sequences, 10% to 15% seen once. The sample comprised a population of CD138-negative cells sorted from bone marrow. The receptor set was obtained from a donor aged 40 or older with multiple myeloma.

This clonotype was counted many times. V gene TRBV7-8 combines with J gene TRBJ2-3, with 7 bases identical to TRBD1. V shed 5 bases and J 6 bases; nucleotides not matched to a gene: 11. This CDR3 comprises 15 residues. From germline, CDR1 is SGHVS and CDR2 FQNEAQ. The chain's CDR3 is CASSRTGTVGDTQYF. The CDR3 DNA reads as TGTGCCAGCAGCCGGACCGGGACAGTCGGTGATACGCAGTATTTT.

The sample holds many counts of this clonotype. The genes are TRBV14 and TRBJ2-1; D might be TRBD1 (5 bases). Germline CDR1 SGHDN, CDR2 FVKESK. V was pared by 1 base and J by 4 bases, with 11 bases between. This CDR3 is 15 amino acids long. CDR3 loop: CASSQGQWVYNEQFF. CDR3 coding DNA: TGTGCCAGCAGCCAAGGACAGTGGGTATACAATGAGCAGTTCTTC.

At least ten counts were recorded for this clonotype. The chain uses TRBV11-2 and TRBJ2-1; TRBD1 or TRBD2 may be the D gene (5 bases each). The CDR3 runs to 16 residues. V was clipped by 5 bases and J by 7 bases, with 21 bases between them. Germline-derived CDR1 and CDR2 are SGHAT and FQNNGV. Here the CDR3 DNA reads TGTGCCAGCAGCCCGGGGCTTATTCTTCGGAGGAATGAGCAGTTCTTC. Protein: CASSPGLILRRNEQFF.

The chain recombines TRBV19 with TRBJ1-1, with D possibly matching TRBD1 (5 bases). V was pared by 5 bases and J by 0 bases, with 13 bases between. Germline V gene sequence: CDR1 LNHDA, CDR2 SQIVND (reference sequence). This CDR3 has 15 residues. The CDR3 DNA is TGTGCCAGTAGTTCCGGGGGGTTGATGAACACTGAAGCTTTCTTT. It specifies CASSSGGLMNTEAFF.

This clonotype was seen ten or more times. The V and J genes are TRBV7-9 and TRBJ2-7; 9 nucleotides match TRBD1. The CDR3 length is 15 residues. With 5 bases clipped from V and 5 bases from J, the junction kept 10 bases outside the gene matches. The germline CDR1 and CDR2 sequences are SEHNR and FQNEAQ (reference sequence). Here the CDR3 reads CASSPTRDRAHEQYF. The CDR3 DNA is TGTGCCAGCAGCCCGACCAGGGACAGGGCCCACGAGCAGTACTTC.

This clonotype was counted at least ten times. The V call is TRBV6-1, the J call TRBJ2-3; weak D call: TRBD1 (5 bases). V lost 2 bases and J lost 6, with 15 bases in between. CDR3 length: 15 amino acids. CDR1 MNHNS and CDR2 SASEGT come from the germline V gene. DNA of the CDR3: TGTGCCAGCAGTGAAAGGGCAGGGCAACGGGATACGCAGTATTTT. Translation: CASSERAGQRDTQYF.

This clonotype was found many times. The chain has TRBV20-1 and TRBJ1-1; 7 bases are a match to TRBD1. The germline CDR1 and CDR2 sequences are DFQATT and SNEGSKA (reference sequence). The CDR3 covers 16 residues. V lost 6 bases, J lost 0 bases, and 13 bases stayed unmatched. The CDR3 DNA sequence: TGCAGTGCACCATATGGCGGGAGGGGGCTGAACACTGAAGCTTTCTTT. This translates into CSAPYGGRGLNTEAFF.

On this clonotype: A much larger clonotype is one base distant, so this may be a read error. The V gene is TRBV7-2, the J gene TRBJ2-7; 9 nucleotides match TRBD2. Germline V lookup: CDR1 SGHTA, CDR2 FQGNSA. The CDR3 consists of 16 residues. The CDR3 reads CASSLVSSGNTYGQYF. The CDR3, as DNA: TGTGCCAGCAGCTTAGTATCTAGCGGGAACACCTACGGGCAGTACTTC. Filled out from reference TRBV7-2 and TRBJ2-7, the complete variable domain reads GAGVSQSPSNKVTEKGKDVELRCDPISGHTALYWYRQSLGQGLEFLIYFQGNSAPDKSGLPSDRFSAERTGGSVSTLTIQRTQQEDSAVYLCASSLVSSGNTYGQYFGPGTRLTVT.

There are many counts of this clonotype. V is TRBV7-2 and J is TRBJ1-5, with D tentatively TRBD1 (6 bases). This CDR3 is 13 amino acids long. Per germline, CDR1 SGHTA and CDR2 FQGNSA. V lost 5 bases and J 3 bases, leaving 8 bases between the germline ends. The CDR3 DNA reads TGTGCCAGCAGCCGGGACAACAATCAGCCCCAGCATTTT. Amino acid sequence: CASSRDNNQPQHF.

In its sample, this clonotype was seen many times. The gene calls are TRBV3-1 and TRBJ1-2; a possible D gene is TRBD1 (6 bases). The V and J ends lost 3 bases and 1 base respectively, with 12 bases between them. This CDR3 spans 15 amino acids. In germline, CDR1 is LGHDT, CDR2 YNNKEL (reference sequence). CDR3 in DNA: TGTGCCAGCAGCCAGCTGAGGGGGGTTAACTATGGCTACACCTTC. Its protein product is CASSQLRGVNYGYTF.

The chain uses TRBV5-1 and TRBJ2-1, with 9 bases that match TRBD1. The CDR3 totals 18 residues. J lost 0 bases, V lost 3 bases, and 10 bases had no gene match. Germline assignment: CDR1 SGHRS and CDR2 YFSETQ. The CDR3 sequence is CASSSTGTGTSSYNEQFF. CDR3 DNA: TGCGCCAGCAGCTCCACCGGGACAGGGACCAGCTCCTACAATGAGCAGTTCTTC.

This clonotype has more than one count but fewer than ten. CDR3 in DNA: TGTGCCAGCAAATCTAGGACAGGGTCGAACACCGGGGAGCTGTTTTTT. It translates to CASKSRTGSNTGELFF. This chain links TRBV6-1 with TRBJ2-2, with TRBD1 identical over 8 bases. Germline lookup yields CDR1 MNHNS and CDR2 SASEGT. V was pared by 7 bases and J by 0 bases, with 7 bases of the junction left unmatched. The CDR3 loop spans 16 amino acids.

This clonotype was counted many times. The chain has TRBV5-1 and TRBJ2-7; TRBD2 aligns across 10 bases. Germline lookup yields CDR1 SGHRS and CDR2 YFSETQ. This CDR3 is 14 amino acids long. J lost 4 bases, V lost 4 bases, and 5 bases had no gene match. The CDR3 loop is CASSTASGGYEQYF. DNA for the CDR3: TGCGCCAGCAGCACAGCTAGCGGGGGTTACGAGCAGTACTTC.

There are many counts of this clonotype. The gene calls are TRBV7-9 and TRBJ2-3; tentatively, D is TRBD2 (5 bases). Trimming pared 3 bases from V and 0 bases from J, leaving 10 bases between. Germline V gene data show CDR1 as SEHNR and CDR2 as FQNEAQ (reference sequence). The CDR3 runs to 15 residues. The CDR3 sequence: CASSFDGESTDTQYF. The CDR3 nucleotides are TGTGCCAGCAGCTTCGACGGGGAAAGCACAGATACGCAGTATTTT.

In this sample, this clonotype turned up many times. The V and J genes are TRBV5-1 and TRBJ2-2; D possibly corresponds to TRBD1 (6 bases). V was pared by 4 bases and J by 4 bases, with 8 bases between. The CDR3 has 13 residues. CDR1 and CDR2 from the germline V gene are SGHRS and YFSETQ. The CDR3 reads CASSIQGTGELFF. In DNA, the CDR3 is TGCGCCAGCAGCATACAGGGCACCGGGGAGCTGTTTTTT.

There are many counts of this clonotype. This chain connects TRBV12-3 or TRBV12-4 to TRBJ1-2; weak D call: TRBD1 (5 bases). V lost 5 bases to trimming and J lost 6 bases, with 25 bases between them. The CDR3 runs to 17 residues. The CDR3: CASSRTIPYQGNHGYTF. For the CDR3, the DNA is TGTGCCAGCAGTCGGACGATTCCCTACCAGGGTAATCATGGCTACACCTTC.

With respect to this clonotype: Given a much more abundant clone one base away, this may be a read error. Because the CDR3 is missing its conserved closing phenylalanine or tryptophan, this is likely a read error. V gene TRBV7-8 combines with J gene TRBJ2-1; 11 bases match TRBD1. Germline V gives CDR1 SGHVS, CDR2 FQNEAQ. The CDR3 extends over 19 amino acids. Losses at the gene ends were 5 bases for V and 1 base for J; bases not matched to a gene: 13. In DNA, the CDR3 is TGTGCCAGCAGCCCGAGGACAGGGGGCGTCTCTATGTCCTACAATGAGCAGTTCCTC. It codes for CASSPRTGGVSMSYNEQFL.

To note about this clonotype: At one of its ends the junction is not consistent with the germline gene, which may arise from a read error. The chain employs TRBV6-5 and TRBJ1-5; 7 positions match TRBD1. The CDR3 contains 14 residues. Germline-derived CDR1 and CDR2 are MNHEY and SVGAGI. The CDR3 DNA sequence: TGCGTCAGCAGTTACAGGGGAGCAGATCAGCCCCAGCATTTT. Encoded protein: CVSSYRGADQPQHF.

The CDR3 sequence: CASSFINQPQHF. For the CDR3, the DNA is TGTGCCAGCAGCTTCATTAATCAGCCCCAGCATTTT. The chain combines TRBV3-1 with TRBJ1-5, with D hard to call. The CDR3 is 12 residues long. V was pared by 5 bases and J by 4 bases, with 6 bases between. Germline V gene data show CDR1 as LGHDT and CDR2 as YNNKEL (reference sequence).

This clonotype was picked up many times. The rearrangement joins TRBV29-1 to TRBJ1-5, with a possible D match to TRBD1 (5 bases). Trimming removed 2 bases from V and 6 bases from J, with 14 bases in between. The CDR3 length is 14 residues. Germline V gives CDR1 SQVTM, CDR2 ANQGSEA. CDR3 sequence reads: CSVELGTRGQPQHF. CDR3 coding DNA: TGCAGCGTTGAATTGGGGACGAGGGGTCAGCCCCAGCATTTT. The entire variable domain, with the rest obtained from reference TRBV29-1 and TRBJ1-5, is as follows: SAVISQKPSRDICQRGTSLTIQCQVDSQVTMMFWYRQQPGQSLTLIATANQGSEATYESGFVIDKFPISRPNLTFSTLTVSNMSPEDSSIYLCSVELGTRGQPQHFGDGTRLSIL.

Points on this clonotype: A read error may be the cause here, since a much bigger clone is one base away. This chain connects TRBV7-2 to TRBJ2-7; D is ambiguous. The CDR3 is 12 residues long. CDR1 is SGHTA, CDR2 FQGNSA, per germline. The CDR3 is CGSSSHPREQYF. CDR3 nucleotides: TGTGGCAGCAGCAGTCATCCGAGGGAGCAGTACTTC.

This clonotype was detected ten times or more. The chain employs TRBV18 and TRBJ2-1, with 8 bases identical to TRBD1. Germline-derived CDR1 and CDR2 are KGHSH and LQKENI. Trimming took 3 bases from V and 8 from J; bases not matched to a gene: 9. The CDR3 loop spans 15 amino acids. The CDR3 DNA reads TGTGCCAGCTCACCTTCCGTGACAGGGGCGGATGAGCAGTTCTTC. Its translation is CASSPSVTGADEQFF. Full variable domain (rest looked up from reference TRBV18 and TRBJ2-1): NAGVMQNPRHLVRRRGQEARLRCSPMKGHSHVYWYRQLPEEGLKFMVYLQKENIIDESGMPKERFSAEFPKEGPSILRIQQVVRGDSAAYFCASSPSVTGADEQFFGPGTRLTVL.

In regard to this clonotype: The final CDR3 position lacks the conserved phenylalanine or tryptophan, pointing to a likely read error. The V gene is TRBV14, the J gene TRBJ2-1; 10 nucleotides match TRBD2. The CDR3 has 18 amino acids. The germline V gene encodes CDR1 SGHDN and CDR2 FVKESK. CDR3 nucleotide sequence: TGTGCCGGCAGCCAACGGGGACTCACTAGCGGGGCCTACAATGAGCAGTTCTCC. Its protein product is CAGSQRGLTSGAYNEQFS.